These 29 T cell receptor beta chains were sequenced from one sample in a study of response to subunit inactivated influenza vaccine (dated by TCRdb to between 2018 and 2020). Receptor amplification or capture employed RT-PCR. The listed sequencing device is Illumina HiSeq 2500. TCRdb trimmed the raw reads at Q25, called clones with MiXCR and kept productive beta chains. Entries are consolidated by CDR3 protein sequence, retaining the most common genes and DNA. The sample contains approximately 500,000 distinct CDR3 sequences, less than 15% of them found a single time. Around 10% of the sample is taken by the ten largest. Here the sequenced sample was PBMCs from blood, taken roughly 12 days after vaccination. All receptors come from a man aged 45-60 years who received an inactivated influenza vaccine. Donor details come from another sample of the same person, matched by shared clones.

The rearrangement links TRBV6-5 to TRBJ2-1; 11 bases fit TRBD2. Germline V lookup: CDR1 MNHEY, CDR2 SVGAGI. The CDR3 has 16 residues. V shed 3 bases and J 0 bases; nucleotides not matched to a gene: 1. For the CDR3, the DNA is TGTGCCAGCAGTTATCTAGCGGGAGGCTCCTACAATGAGCAGTTCTTC. The encoded protein is CASSYLAGGSYNEQFF.

This clonotype was seen a handful of times. One junction end does not reproduce the germline sequence, and a read error may be involved. The gene calls are TRBV11-1 and TRBJ2-6; D not resolved. CDR1 SGHAT and CDR2 FQDESV come from the germline V gene (reference sequence). The length of the CDR3 is 18 residues. The CDR3 region is CASSLQVGRYSRANVLTF. CDR3 bases: TGTGCCAGCAGCCTGCAGGTAGGAAGATACTCTCGGGCCAACGTCCTGACTTTC.

This clonotype was recorded many times. The CDR3 DNA follows: TGTGCCAGCAGCAAACACGGACAGCGCAATGAGCAGTTCTTC. Residues: CASSKHGQRNEQFF. The chain uses TRBV14 and TRBJ2-1; tentative D call: TRBD1 (6 bases). This CDR3 has 14 residues. V lost 5 bases, J lost 6 bases, and 14 bases lay in between. Per germline, CDR1 SGHDN and CDR2 FVKESK.

The chain has TRBV18 and TRBJ2-7; unclear D gene. Germline V lookup: CDR1 KGHSH, CDR2 LQKENI. CDR3 length: 14 amino acids. Trimming cost V 2 bases and J 2 bases, with 10 bases left between them. The CDR3 here is CASSPSAETYEQYF. The CDR3, as DNA: TGTGCCAGCTCACCATCGGCAGAAACCTACGAGCAGTACTTC.

The chain joins TRBV11-3 to TRBJ2-7, with TRBD2 matching 8 bases. Trimming at V came to 0 bases and at J to 7 bases, leaving 11 bases not matched to a gene. Germline V lookup: CDR1 SGHNT, CDR2 YENEEA. The CDR3 contains 16 residues. CDR3 nucleotides: TGTGCCAGCAGCTTAGATAGCGGGACGGCGCAAGAGGAGCAGTACTTC. It is translated as CASSLDSGTAQEEQYF.

J is TRBJ1-1 and V is TRBV12-3 or TRBV12-4; TRBD1 might be the D (5 bases). This CDR3 spans 15 amino acids. The V end was cut by 2 bases, the J end by 4 bases, with 14 bases between. The CDR3 spells CASSLFGAGSTEAFF. In DNA form, the CDR3 reads TGTGCCAGCAGTTTATTTGGGGCAGGGAGCACTGAAGCTTTCTTT.

On this clonotype itself: One base away lies a much larger clone, so this may be a sequencing read error. The chain has TRBV9 and TRBJ1-1; maybe TRBD1 (5 bases). Trimming removed 4 bases at V and 5 bases at J, with 12 bases between. CDR3 length: 13 residues. The germline V gene has CDR1 SGDLS and CDR2 YYNGEE. The DNA of the CDR3 is TGTGCCAGCAGCCCACAGGCGGGGACTGAAGCTTTCTTT. This codes for CASSPQAGTEAFF.

The genes are TRBV28 and TRBJ2-1; D uncertain. CDR1 and CDR2 from the germline V gene are MDHEN and SYDVKM. The V end was cut by 3 bases, the J end by 5 bases, with 11 bases between. The CDR3 is made up of 14 amino acids. The CDR3 DNA follows: TGTGCCAGCAGTTTGGATACCCATAACAATGAGCAGTTCTTC. This sequence encodes CASSLDTHNNEQFF.

A few counts support this clonotype. The chain employs TRBV7-9 and TRBJ2-1, with D uncertain. The CDR3 length is 15 residues. Trimming pared 3 bases from V and 0 bases from J, leaving 9 bases between. The V gene's germline CDR1 is SEHNR and CDR2 FQNEAQ (reference sequence). The CDR3 is CASSFGVGSYNEQFF. The CDR3 DNA sequence: TGTGCCAGCAGCTTTGGGGTAGGCTCCTACAATGAGCAGTTCTTC. Full variable domain (rest looked up from reference TRBV7-9 and TRBJ2-1): DTGVSQNPRHKITKRGQNVTFRCDPISEHNRLYWYRQTLGQGPEFLTYFQNEAQLEKSRLLSDRFSAERPKGSFSTLEIQRTEQGDSAMYLCASSFGVGSYNEQFFGPGTRLTVL.

V and J are TRBV12-3 or TRBV12-4 and TRBJ1-3; D gene unclear. The V end was cut by 6 bases, the J end by 1 base, with 10 bases between. This CDR3 has 14 residues. The chain's CDR3 is CASRTGTSGNTIYF. The CDR3 nucleotides are TGTGCCAGCAGGACGGGAACATCTGGAAACACCATATATTTT.

In this sample, this clonotype turned up many times. In nucleotides, the CDR3 is TGCGCCAGCAGCCCCCGGACCGGTAATGAAAAACTGTTTTTT. It specifies CASSPRTGNEKLFF. The gene calls are TRBV5-1 and TRBJ1-4, with unresolved D. The CDR3 loop spans 14 amino acids. The ends were cut back, 4 bases at V and 4 bases at J, with 11 bases in the middle. The germline CDR1 and CDR2 sequences are SGHRS and YFSETQ.

This clonotype was recorded at least ten times. The V call is TRBV29-1, the J call TRBJ1-5; possibly TRBD1 for D (6 bases). The length of the CDR3 is 15 residues. Germline V lookup: CDR1 SQVTM, CDR2 ANQGSEA. Trimming cost V 4 bases and J 3 bases, with 16 bases left between them. CDR3 nucleotides: TGCAGCGTTGTTTTAGGGCAGGGGATCAATCAGCCCCAGCATTTT. As protein: CSVVLGQGINQPQHF.

In its sample, this clonotype was seen many times. CDR3 sequence reads: CASSPRSGIYGYTF. The CDR3 coding sequence is TGTGCCAGCAGCCCCCGCTCGGGGATATATGGCTACACCTTC. This chain links TRBV3-1 with TRBJ1-2; D unresolved. Trimming pared 4 bases from V and 5 bases from J, leaving 14 bases between. Germline V gene data show CDR1 as LGHDT and CDR2 as YNNKEL (reference sequence). The CDR3 runs to 14 residues.

This clonotype was seen ten or more times. The rearrangement links TRBV5-1 to TRBJ2-3; no firm D call. V was pared by 0 bases and J by 0 bases, with 11 bases between. The CDR3 totals 16 residues. Per the germline V gene, CDR1 is SGHRS and CDR2 is YFSETQ. The CDR3 reads CASSLAVTVSTDTQYF. CDR3 bases: TGCGCCAGCAGCTTGGCCGTTACGGTTAGCACAGATACGCAGTATTTT.

This chain links TRBV20-1 with TRBJ1-5; possible D gene TRBD1, 6 bases. V lost 0 bases and J lost 4, with 10 bases in between. CDR1 is DFQATT and CDR2 is SNEGSKA in the germline V gene (reference sequence). The CDR3 contains 14 residues. This chain's CDR3 is CSARELTGNQPQHF. The CDR3 bases are TGCAGTGCTAGAGAACTCACAGGGAATCAGCCCCAGCATTTT.

This clonotype was counted only a few times. The rearrangement uses TRBV12-3 or TRBV12-4 and TRBJ2-5; 12 bases match TRBD1. V gave up 7 bases and J gave up 5 bases; unmatched junction bases: 11. The CDR3 contains 16 residues. CDR3 loop: CASKRTGTGGWETQYF. In nucleotides, the CDR3 is TGTGCCAGCAAAAGAACCGGGACAGGGGGCTGGGAGACCCAGTACTTC.

This clonotype was detected a few times. The rearrangement joins TRBV5-1 to TRBJ1-5; D not resolved. In germline, CDR1 is SGHRS, CDR2 YFSETQ. V lost 2 bases to trimming and J lost 6 bases, with 15 bases between them. The CDR3 has 15 residues. The chain's CDR3 is CASSFFPGSGQPQHF. CDR3 DNA: TGCGCCAGCAGCTTCTTTCCGGGATCGGGTCAGCCCCAGCATTTT.

This clonotype has only a few counts. V and J are TRBV6-5 and TRBJ2-2, with D possibly being TRBD1 (6 bases). The ends were cut back, 2 bases at V and 4 bases at J, with 11 bases in the middle. Germline V gene sequence: CDR1 MNHEY, CDR2 SVGAGI. This CDR3 region has 15 residues. The CDR3 DNA reads as TGTGCCAGCAGTTACGTTACAGGGCCCACCGGGGAGCTGTTTTTT. It encodes CASSYVTGPTGELFF.

This clonotype came up many times. The gene calls are TRBV6-2 or TRBV6-3 and TRBJ2-3; D gene ambiguous. V shed 4 bases and J shed 0 bases, with 11 bases lying between them. The CDR3 extends over 15 amino acids. Per germline, CDR1 MNHEY and CDR2 SVGEGT. The CDR3 is CASSSRHLSTDTQYF. The CDR3 DNA is TGTGCCAGCAGTTCTCGACACCTTAGCACAGATACGCAGTATTTT.

The chain joins TRBV6-2 or TRBV6-3 to TRBJ2-1; tentative D call: TRBD2 (5 bases). This CDR3 is built from 17 residues. V lost 2 bases, J lost 2 bases, and 16 bases lay in between. Germline V gives CDR1 MNHEY, CDR2 SVGEGT. CDR3 region: CASSYRRVGRTYNEQFF. In DNA, the CDR3 is TGTGCCAGCAGTTACAGGCGGGTCGGCCGAACCTACAATGAGCAGTTCTTC.

At least ten counts were recorded for this clonotype. The chain recombines TRBV5-6 with TRBJ2-3; either TRBD1 or TRBD2 may supply D (7 bases each). Germline V gives CDR1 SGHDT, CDR2 YYEEEE. CDR3 size: 14 residues. V lost 5 bases, J lost 5 bases, and 15 bases lay in between. Here the CDR3 DNA reads TGTGCCAGCAGGATTACAGGGGAGGGAGATACGCAGTATTTT. It codes for CASRITGEGDTQYF.

This clonotype has at least ten counts. V and J are TRBV7-2 and TRBJ1-5; no firm D call. The CDR3 is 12 residues long. V lost 3 bases and J 5 bases, leaving 5 bases between the germline ends. Germline loops: CDR1 SGHTA, CDR2 FQGNSA. The CDR3 coding sequence is TGTGCCAGCAGCTTCCGGGATCAGCCCCAGCATTTT. Translated: CASSFRDQPQHF.

Notes on this clonotype: A read error is possible here, since a much larger clone lies one base away. The rearrangement uses TRBV20-1 and TRBJ2-1; no definite D call. Germline lookup yields CDR1 DFQATT and CDR2 SNEGSKA (reference sequence). V lost 6 bases and J lost 0, with 12 bases in between. The CDR3 totals 14 residues. The CDR3 DNA is TGCAGTGCCCCCGGATCGATCTCCTACAATGAGCAGTTCTTC. It specifies CSAPGSISYNEQFF.

Only a few counts were recorded for this clonotype. The chain couples TRBV7-2 to TRBJ2-1; 11 bases line up with TRBD2. The CDR3 consists of 13 residues. The germline V gene has CDR1 SGHTA and CDR2 FQGNSA. V dropped 3 bases and J dropped 11; count of bases not matched to a gene: 3. CDR3 region: CASSFRTSGQQFF. The CDR3 coding sequence is TGTGCCAGCAGCTTTCGGACTAGCGGGCAGCAGTTCTTC.

This sequence joins TRBV11-1 and TRBJ2-2, with D unclear. With 3 bases removed from V and 0 bases from J, the gap between germline ends came to 17 bases. Germline V gene sequence: CDR1 SGHAT, CDR2 FQDESV (reference sequence). The CDR3 contains 18 residues. The CDR3 nucleotides read TGTGCCAGCAGCTTCTTCCCCAAGGGAAAATCGAACACCGGGGAGCTGTTTTTT. It codes for CASSFFPKGKSNTGELFF.

This clonotype was seen a few times. This chain uses TRBV24-1 with TRBJ1-2; D gene ambiguous. This CDR3 has 12 residues. V was pared by 7 bases and J by 4 bases, with 9 bases between. Germline values: CDR1 KGHDR, CDR2 SFDVKD. CDR3 amino acids: CATSDHSYGYTF. The CDR3 DNA reads TGTGCCACCAGCGATCACAGCTATGGCTACACCTTC.

This clonotype was counted only a few times. The gene calls are TRBV7-2 and TRBJ2-3; 10 bases agree with TRBD1. The V gene's germline CDR1 is SGHTA and CDR2 FQGNSA. This CDR3 is built from 14 residues. Germline trimming cut 5 bases from V and 6 bases from J; bases unmatched to any gene: 5. The CDR3 nucleotides read TGTGCCAGCAGCAAGACAGGGGGCGGGGATACGCAGTATTTT. Its translation is CASSKTGGGDTQYF.

This clonotype was seen a handful of times. The genes are TRBV30 and TRBJ2-5; D might be TRBD1 (6 bases). The germline V gene has CDR1 GTSNPN and CDR2 SVGIG (reference sequence). Trimming cost V 3 bases and J 2 bases, with 13 bases left between them. CDR3 length: 14 residues. The CDR3 DNA reads as TGTGCCTGGAGACTACCGGGACAACAAGAGACCCAGTACTTC. This encodes CAWRLPGQQETQYF.

As concerns this clonotype: The junction shows a germline mismatch at one end, possibly a read error. The chain has TRBV7-9 and TRBJ2-7, with 12 positions matching TRBD2. The germline V gene has CDR1 SEHNR and CDR2 FQNEAQ (reference sequence). The CDR3 is 14 residues long. CDR3: CASSLGLAGSDLDF. As DNA, the CDR3 is TGTGCCAGCAGCTTGGGACTAGCGGGTTCGGATTTGGACTTC.